A single sample is the source of the 16 T cell receptor beta chains below, sequenced in a study of blood T cell repertoires in COVID-19. The repertoire was sequenced with immunoSEQ multiplex PCR; TCRdb's copy has only in-frame clones and lacks some. Here the sample spans 350,000 or so clones, roughly 86% being singletons. Sequenced input: PBMCs or T cells enriched from blood (not recorded which). The source of these receptors is a woman under 40 who had been exposed to COVID-19.

The genes are TRBV10-1 and TRBJ1-1; D may be TRBD1 (5 bases). The CDR3 spans 15 residues. V was clipped by 3 bases and J by 1 base, with 12 bases between them. Germline V gene sequence: CDR1 WNHNN, CDR2 SYGVQD (reference sequence). The CDR3 DNA reads TGCGCCAGCAGTGAAGGGGTAACAGGGAACACTGAAGCTTTCTTT. Translating gives CASSEGVTGNTEAFF.

This clone was detected only once. The chain recombines TRBV18 with TRBJ2-5, with TRBD2 as a possible D gene (5 bases). The CDR3 extends over 13 amino acids. Germline CDR1 is KGHSH and CDR2 is LQKENI. V lost 2 bases to trimming and J lost 4 bases, with 8 bases between them. The CDR3 spells CASSPWAGETQYF. The CDR3 bases are TGTGCCAGCTCACCATGGGCGGGAGAGACCCAGTACTTC. Variable domain in full (rest from reference TRBV18 and TRBJ2-5): NAGVMQNPRHLVRRRGQEARLRCSPMKGHSHVYWYRQLPEEGLKFMVYLQKENIIDESGMPKERFSAEFPKEGPSILRIQQVVRGDSAAYFCASSPWAGETQYFGPGTRLLVL.

The chain joins TRBV10-3 to TRBJ2-6; no definite D call. There are 16 residues in the CDR3. Trimming took 2 bases from V and 0 from J, leaving 8 bases between them. CDR1 is ENHRY, CDR2 SYGVKD, per germline. The chain's CDR3 is CAISEQRLSGANVLTF. The CDR3 DNA follows: TGTGCCATCAGTGAGCAGAGACTCTCTGGGGCCAACGTCCTGACTTTC.

The V gene is TRBV7-9, the J gene TRBJ2-7; D possibly corresponds to TRBD2 (6 bases). Germline values: CDR1 SEHNR, CDR2 FQNEAQ (reference sequence). The CDR3 extends over 14 amino acids. V lost 6 bases and J lost 0, with 12 bases in between. CDR3 in DNA: TGTGCCAGCAGGATCGGGACTCACTCCTACGAGCAGTACTTC. Protein product: CASRIGTHSYEQYF.

About this clone: At one end the junction does not follow the germline gene, possibly because of a read error. The J gene is TRBJ2-3, the V gene TRBV7-7; 7 bases align to TRBD2. Germline CDR1 is SSHAT and CDR2 is FNYEAQ (reference sequence). The CDR3 contains 15 residues. CDR3 sequence: CASSPLALSPDTQYF. The CDR3 DNA sequence: TGTGCTAGCAGCCCACTAGCGTTGTCCCCAGATACGCAGTATTTT.

The chain joins TRBV7-3 to TRBJ2-7, with TRBD1 identical over 9 bases. This CDR3 has 15 residues. Germline V gene data show CDR1 as SGHTA and CDR2 as FQGTGA. V shed 1 base and J 3 bases; nucleotides not matched to a gene: 4. CDR3 nucleotides: TGTGCCAGCAGCTTAATTGGGACAGGGATCTACGAGCAGTACTTC. Its translation is CASSLIGTGIYEQYF.

The J gene is TRBJ2-1, the V gene TRBV29-1; TRBD2 is a possible D gene (6 bases). Germline assignment: CDR1 SQVTM and CDR2 ANQGSEA. The V and J ends lost 8 bases and 12 bases respectively, with 23 bases between them. This CDR3 is 13 amino acids long. This chain's CDR3 is CSTSGTAGTMQFF. The CDR3 DNA reads TGCAGCACCTCCGGGACTGCGGGTACAATGCAGTTCTTC.

This chain uses TRBV5-1 with TRBJ2-7, with 7 bases that match TRBD1. This CDR3 spans 17 amino acids. The germline V gene has CDR1 SGHRS and CDR2 YFSETQ. Trimming took 2 bases from V and 6 from J; bases not matched to a gene: 17. CDR3 nucleotide sequence: TGCGCCAGCAGCTTACCTTCGACAGGGATGGGACCGGGCGAGCAGTACTTC. Amino acid sequence: CASSLPSTGMGPGEQYF.

This clone was found once. The chain joins TRBV6-1 to TRBJ2-2; 7 nucleotides match TRBD1. Looked up from germline, CDR1 is MNHNS and CDR2 is SASEGT. With V trimmed by 3 bases and J by 8 bases, 12 bases remained unmatched. The CDR3 is 16 amino acids. This chain's CDR3 is CASSEPTGTPLGELFF. The CDR3 region has the DNA TGTGCCAGCAGTGAGCCGACAGGGACCCCATTGGGGGAGCTGTTTTTT.

This rearrangement joins TRBV5-4 to TRBJ1-4; D is possibly TRBD1 (6 bases). This CDR3 comprises 14 residues. Germline V CDR1 and CDR2: SGHNT, YYREEE (reference sequence). Trimming removed 3 bases from V and 8 bases from J, with 14 bases in between. CDR3 sequence: CASSSWTEGEKLFF. The CDR3 coding sequence is TGTGCCAGCAGCTCGTGGACAGAGGGAGAAAAACTGTTTTTT.

This clone was picked up a small number of times. The CDR3 loop reads CSASLGAGATYEQYF. CDR3 DNA sequence: TGCAGTGCTAGTTTAGGAGCGGGAGCAACCTACGAGCAGTACTTC. The V and J genes are TRBV20-1 and TRBJ2-7, with TRBD2 identical over 8 bases. The CDR3 runs 15 residues. V trimming: 3 bases; J trimming: 2 bases; junction bases outside the gene matches: 9. CDR1 DFQATT and CDR2 SNEGSKA come from the germline V gene (reference sequence).

This clone was counted a few times. This rearrangement joins TRBV5-1 to TRBJ2-1; 7 bases are a match to TRBD2. Unmatched junction bases numbered 10, after V lost 4 bases and J lost 3 bases. The CDR3 is made up of 16 amino acids. In germline, CDR1 is SGHRS, CDR2 YFSETQ. The CDR3 protein is CASSGLGSGIYNEQFF. The CDR3 DNA reads as TGCGCCAGCAGCGGCCTCGGAAGCGGGATCTACAATGAGCAGTTCTTC.

The chain carries TRBV28 and TRBJ1-5, with 9 bases that match TRBD1. With V trimmed by 5 bases and J by 6 bases, 11 bases remained unmatched. The CDR3 is 16 residues long. Germline-derived CDR1 and CDR2 are MDHEN and SYDVKM. As DNA, the CDR3 is TGTGCCAGCAGTGAACGAGCCGGGACAGGGTTTCAGCCCCAGCATTTT. Protein: CASSERAGTGFQPQHF.

The chain carries TRBV3-1 (or the pseudogene TRBV3-2) and TRBJ2-7; no definite D call. The germline V gene encodes CDR1 LGHDT and CDR2 YNNKEL (reference sequence). The CDR3 runs 15 residues. Trimming took off 2 bases at V and 0 bases at J, with 11 bases between the two ends. CDR3 DNA: TGTGCCAGCAGCCAACTAGAATATAGCTCCTACGAGCAGTACTTC. Translating it yields CASSQLEYSSYEQYF.

The chain carries TRBV29-1 and TRBJ2-1, with TRBD2 matching over 7 bases. The V gene end was trimmed by 4 bases and the J gene end by 4 bases; junction bases not matched to a gene: 16. Germline loops: CDR1 SQVTM, CDR2 ANQGSEA. CDR3 length: 17 amino acids. CDR3 in amino acids: CSVGKKSVAGAYNEQFF. Here the CDR3 DNA reads TGCAGCGTTGGGAAGAAGTCAGTGGCGGGAGCATACAATGAGCAGTTCTTC.

This chain connects TRBV30 to TRBJ2-4; 7 bases agree with TRBD1. The J segment lost 5 bases and the V segment lost 4 bases, leaving 11 bases of the junction unmatched. CDR3 length equals 15 residues. Per germline, CDR1 GTSNPN and CDR2 SVGIG (reference sequence). This chain's CDR3 is CAWTLGTARENIQYF. For the CDR3, the DNA is TGTGCCTGGACTCTCGGGACAGCCAGGGAAAACATTCAGTACTTC.